This T cell receptor (beta chain) was identified during a study of regulatory T cells in long-lasting Graves disease. Noted time point: persistent/refractory GD, antithyroid drugs over 5 years with positive TRAb. The TCR library used RNA extracted from PBMCs. Libraries of TCR beta came from iRepertoire HTBI primers plus Arm-PCR of CDR3 regions. TCRdb called the multiplex PCR reads again in MiXCR, with one record for every CDR3 protein. This table holds roughly 500,000 distinct CDR3 sequences, roughly 21% found once. The CDR3 is 16 residues long. Deletions cut 5 bases from V and 1 base from J, with 18 bases between. There are many counts of this clonotype.

This sequence was found in a female donor with Graves disease. The sample consisted of peripheral blood mononuclear cells (PBMCs), taken when the disease was refractory, from a patient treated with antithyroid drugs. V and J are TRBV12-3 or TRBV12-4 and TRBJ2-7; the D gene is possibly TRBD2 (7 bases). The DNA of the CDR3 is TGTGCCAGCAGTCTCGAGGGGGGGGGAGGTTCCTACGAGCAGTACTTC. Protein sequence: CASSLEGGGGSYEQYF.